The subject of this entry is one T cell receptor beta chain. The record originates from a study of blood T cell repertoires in COVID-19. Study background: Spain, Italy and the United States supplied samples that represented acute and convalescent COVID-19. Sample material is recorded as cDNA or gDNA derived from T cells, B-cell-depleted T cells, or PBMCs.

Original handling: Estimation of nucleated cell counts relied on the amplification of reference gene primers. Profiling relied on immunoSEQ multiplex PCR, and the TCRdb table lists in-frame clones only, not all of them. That table supplies the V and J calls and clone size; D and trimming were determined from the DNA. This table has 100,000 to 150,000 clones, about four fifths appearing once. CDR1 MNHEY and CDR2 SMNVEV come from the germline V gene (reference sequence). The junction had 10 bases not matched to a gene; V was cut back by 5 bases and J by 2 bases. The CDR3 sequence is 17 residues long. This chain links TRBV27 with TRBJ1-5; 9 nucleotides align to TRBD1. The TCR originated in a man in his 60s with active or convalescent COVID-19. The sequenced sample was peripheral blood. CDR3 DNA sequence: TGTGCCAGCAGTGCCTACAGGGGGCGATCAGGCAATCAGCCCCAGCATTTT. Protein sequence: CASSAYRGRSGNQPQHF.